The entry that follows covers one T cell receptor (beta chain) sequence. This sample is drawn from a study of T-cell reconstitution after alpha-beta-depleted transplantation in children. Unique molecular identifiers were used in preparing the TCRbeta library. TCRdb reanalysed the PCR reads using MiXCR and keeps one entry per CDR3 protein. The data hold about 980,000 distinct CDR3 sequences, with roughly 29% observed a single time. The CDR3 has 15 residues. Germline lookup yields CDR1 MGHRA and CDR2 YSYEKL. V dropped 2 bases and J dropped 5 bases, with 15 bases sitting between them. The sequencing here drew on PBMCs, mostly from graft donor cells, taken 360 days after TCRalphabeta/CD19-depleted stem cell transplant. This rearrangement joins TRBV4-1 to TRBJ2-5; unclear D gene. The receptor was isolated from a boy under two years old who had a stem cell transplant for SCID, so the T cells may come from the graft donor. Here the CDR3 reads CASSQRVGLGETQYF. The CDR3 nucleotides are TGCGCCAGCAGCCAAAGGGTAGGGCTCGGGGAGACCCAGTACTTC.